This TCR beta chain was recorded in a study of blood T cells in healthy people across ages. Only a few counts were recorded for this clonotype. Through a sample-barcoded 5' primer and a J-beta primer mix, a second PCR was run for about 6 to 12 cycles. TCRdb re-analysed the 5' RACE reads in MiXCR, keeping a single row per CDR3 protein. The sample includes approximately 690,000 distinct CDR3 sequences, less than 45% of them seen just once. The length of the CDR3 is 12 residues. The germline gives CDR1 DFQATT, CDR2 SNEGSKA (reference sequence). Trimming shortened V by 6 bases and J by 2 bases, and 5 bases separated the two germline ends.

The material sequenced was blood. This chain links TRBV20-1 with TRBJ2-6; D uncertain. This receptor was identified in a man older than 75 in good health. In nucleotides, the CDR3 is TGCAGTGCCTACCCTGGGGCCAACGTCCTGACTTTC. Translation gives CSAYPGANVLTF.